This T cell receptor beta chain was sequenced in a study of long-term antiretroviral therapy in people with HIV. Worth noting for this clone: What it recognizes is unknown.

With 5 bases removed from V and 0 bases from J, the gap between germline ends came to 11 bases. The CDR3 runs 14 residues. Germline lookup yields CDR1 LNHNV and CDR2 YYDKDF (reference sequence). Researchers report immunoSEQ v3.0 was run at survey level. Per-sample targets for sequencing were roughly 35,000-50,000 T-cell genomes. Measured with immunoSEQ multiplex PCR; TCRdb has only the in-frame clones, and not every one. The sample holds about 42,000 clones, approximately 89% seen once. Whole-study findings and limits: Viral resistance, ART adherence and therapy changes all lacked available data. Clones that had undergone expansion before ART dominated the repertoire at all time points.

This sequence joins TRBV15 and TRBJ2-7; D is uncertain. The receptor was isolated from a woman aged 50 to 60 with HIV. Sequenced here: unsorted PBMCs, sampled 0.1 years before starting antiretroviral therapy. As DNA, the CDR3 is TGTGCCACCAGCCACCGGGCCGACTCCTACGAGCAGTACTTC. Its translation: CATSHRADSYEQYF.